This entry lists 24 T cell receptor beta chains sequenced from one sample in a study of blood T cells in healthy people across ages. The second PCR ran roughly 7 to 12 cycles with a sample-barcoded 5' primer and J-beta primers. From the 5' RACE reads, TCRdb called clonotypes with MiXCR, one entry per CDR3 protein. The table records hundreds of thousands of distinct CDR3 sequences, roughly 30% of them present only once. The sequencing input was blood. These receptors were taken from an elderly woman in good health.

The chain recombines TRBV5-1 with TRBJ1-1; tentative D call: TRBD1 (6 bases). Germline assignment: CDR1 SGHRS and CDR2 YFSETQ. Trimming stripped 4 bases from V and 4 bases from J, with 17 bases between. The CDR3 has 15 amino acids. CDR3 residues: CASSRSGVVGTEAFF. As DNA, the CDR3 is TGCGCCAGCAGCCGCTCAGGGGTAGTAGGCACTGAAGCTTTCTTT.

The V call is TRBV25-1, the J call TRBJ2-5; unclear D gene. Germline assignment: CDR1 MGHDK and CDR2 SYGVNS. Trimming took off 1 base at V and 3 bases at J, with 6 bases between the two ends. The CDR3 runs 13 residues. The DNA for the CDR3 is TGTGCCAGCAGTGAATCACGGGAAGAGACCCAGTACTTC. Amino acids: CASSESREETQYF.

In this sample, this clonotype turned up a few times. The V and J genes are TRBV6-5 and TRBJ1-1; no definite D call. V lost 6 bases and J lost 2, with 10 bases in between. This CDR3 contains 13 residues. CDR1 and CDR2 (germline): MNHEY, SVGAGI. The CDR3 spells CASRRVENTEAFF. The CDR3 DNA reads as TGTGCCAGCAGGCGTGTAGAAAACACTGAAGCTTTCTTT.

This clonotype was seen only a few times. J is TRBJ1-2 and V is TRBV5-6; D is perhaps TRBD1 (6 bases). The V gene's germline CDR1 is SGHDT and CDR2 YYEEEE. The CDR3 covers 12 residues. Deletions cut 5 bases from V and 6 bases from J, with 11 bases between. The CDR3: CASRQGRDGYTF. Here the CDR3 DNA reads TGTGCCAGCAGACAGGGACGGGATGGCTACACCTTC. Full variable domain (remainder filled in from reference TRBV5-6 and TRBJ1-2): DAGVTQSPTHLIKTRGQQVTLRCSPKSGHDTVSWYQQALGQGPQFIFQYYEEEERQRGNFPDRFSGHQFPNYSSELNVNALLLGDSALYLCASRQGRDGYTFGSGTRLTVV.

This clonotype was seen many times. The CDR3 region has the DNA TGTGCCAGCAGCTTAGGACATTCCTCGGACAGGGCCCGTGGTGAAAAACTGTTTTTT. Protein: CASSLGHSSDRARGEKLFF. The chain is built from TRBV5-6 and TRBJ1-4, with 8 bases identical to TRBD1. Germline assignment: CDR1 SGHDT and CDR2 YYEEEE. The J segment lost 7 bases and the V segment lost 2 bases, leaving 19 bases of the junction unmatched. The CDR3 is made up of 19 amino acids.

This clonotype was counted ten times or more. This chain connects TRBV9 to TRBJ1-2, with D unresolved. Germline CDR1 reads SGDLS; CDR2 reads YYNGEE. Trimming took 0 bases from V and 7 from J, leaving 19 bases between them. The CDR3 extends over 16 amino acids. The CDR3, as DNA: TGTGCCAGCAGCGTAGGGGCAGGATCCCGCGATGGTGGCTACACCTTC. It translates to CASSVGAGSRDGGYTF. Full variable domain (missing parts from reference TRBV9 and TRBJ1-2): DSGVTQTPKHLITATGQRVTLRCSPRSGDLSVYWYQQSLDQGLQFLIQYYNGEERAKGNILERFSAQQFPDLHSELNLSSLELGDSALYFCASSVGAGSRDGGYTFGSGTRLTVV.

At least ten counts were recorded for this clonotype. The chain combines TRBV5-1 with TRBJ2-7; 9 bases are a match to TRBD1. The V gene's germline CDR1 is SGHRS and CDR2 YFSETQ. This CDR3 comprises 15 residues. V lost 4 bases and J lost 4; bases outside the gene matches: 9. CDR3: CASSLGQGTFYEQYF. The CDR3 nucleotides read TGCGCCAGCAGCCTCGGACAGGGGACCTTTTACGAGCAGTACTTC.

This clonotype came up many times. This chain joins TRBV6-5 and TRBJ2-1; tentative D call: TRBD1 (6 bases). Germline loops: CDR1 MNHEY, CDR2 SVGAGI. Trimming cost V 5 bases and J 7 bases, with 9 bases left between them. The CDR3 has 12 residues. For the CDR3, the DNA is TGTGCCAGCAGTCGCAGGGGTAATGAGCAGTTCTTC. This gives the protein CASSRRGNEQFF.

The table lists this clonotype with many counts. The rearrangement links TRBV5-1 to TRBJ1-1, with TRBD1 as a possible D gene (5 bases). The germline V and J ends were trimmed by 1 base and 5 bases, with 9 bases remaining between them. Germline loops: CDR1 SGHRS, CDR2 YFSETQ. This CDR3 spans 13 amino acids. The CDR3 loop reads CASSLTRETEAFF. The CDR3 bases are TGCGCCAGCAGCTTGACCAGGGAAACTGAAGCTTTCTTT.

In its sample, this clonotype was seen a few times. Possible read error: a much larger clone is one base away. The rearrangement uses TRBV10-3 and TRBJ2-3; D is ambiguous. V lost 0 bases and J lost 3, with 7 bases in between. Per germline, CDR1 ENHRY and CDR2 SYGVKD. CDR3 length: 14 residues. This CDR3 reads CAISESGLTDTQYF. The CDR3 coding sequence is TGTGCCATCAGTGAGTCCGGTTTGACAGATACGCAGTATTTT.

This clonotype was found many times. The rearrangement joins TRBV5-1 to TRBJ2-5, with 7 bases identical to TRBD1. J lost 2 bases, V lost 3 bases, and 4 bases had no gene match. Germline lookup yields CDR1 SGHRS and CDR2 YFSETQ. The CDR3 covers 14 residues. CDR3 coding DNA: TGCGCCAGCAGCTCCCCGGGACAGCAAGAGACCCAGTACTTC. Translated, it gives CASSSPGQQETQYF.

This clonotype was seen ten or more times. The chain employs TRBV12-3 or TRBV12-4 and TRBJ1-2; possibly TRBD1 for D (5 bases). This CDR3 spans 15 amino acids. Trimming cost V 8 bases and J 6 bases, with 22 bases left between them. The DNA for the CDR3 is TGTGCCAGCTTCCGAACAGGCAGGGAGTCTGATGGCTACACCTTC. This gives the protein CASFRTGRESDGYTF.

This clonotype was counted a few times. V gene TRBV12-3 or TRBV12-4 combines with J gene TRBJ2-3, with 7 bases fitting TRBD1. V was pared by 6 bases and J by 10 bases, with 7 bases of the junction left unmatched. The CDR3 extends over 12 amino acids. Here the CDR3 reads CASRVTGNAQYF. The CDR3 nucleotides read TGTGCCAGCAGAGTGACAGGGAATGCGCAGTATTTT.

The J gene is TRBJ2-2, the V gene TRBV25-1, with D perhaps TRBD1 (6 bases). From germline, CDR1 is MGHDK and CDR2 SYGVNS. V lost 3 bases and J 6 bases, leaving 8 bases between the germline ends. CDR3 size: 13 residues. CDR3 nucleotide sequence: TGTGCCAGCAGTGACACAGGGTCCGGGGAGCTGTTTTTT. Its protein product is CASSDTGSGELFF.

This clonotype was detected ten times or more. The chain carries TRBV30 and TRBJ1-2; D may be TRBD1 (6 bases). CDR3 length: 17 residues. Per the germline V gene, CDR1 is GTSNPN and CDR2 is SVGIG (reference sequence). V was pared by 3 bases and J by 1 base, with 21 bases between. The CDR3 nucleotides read TGTGCCTGGAGCGATACAAAGACAGGCAGATATAACTATGGCTACACCTTC. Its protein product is CAWSDTKTGRYNYGYTF.

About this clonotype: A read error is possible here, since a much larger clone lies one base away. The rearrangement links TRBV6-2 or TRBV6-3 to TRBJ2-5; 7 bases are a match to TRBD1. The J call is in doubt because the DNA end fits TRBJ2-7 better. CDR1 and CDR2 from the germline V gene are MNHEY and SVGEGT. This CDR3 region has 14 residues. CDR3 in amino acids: CASSQPTGNYEQYV. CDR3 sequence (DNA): TGTGCCAGCAGCCAACCGACAGGGAACTACGAGCAGTACGTC.

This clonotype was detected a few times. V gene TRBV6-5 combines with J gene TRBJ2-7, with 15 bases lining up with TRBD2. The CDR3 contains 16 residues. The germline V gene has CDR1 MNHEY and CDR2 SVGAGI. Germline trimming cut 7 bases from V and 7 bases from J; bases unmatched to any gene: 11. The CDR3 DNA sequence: TGTGCCAGCAAGCCTGGGACTAGCGGGGGGCACAATGAGCAGTACTTC. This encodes CASKPGTSGGHNEQYF.

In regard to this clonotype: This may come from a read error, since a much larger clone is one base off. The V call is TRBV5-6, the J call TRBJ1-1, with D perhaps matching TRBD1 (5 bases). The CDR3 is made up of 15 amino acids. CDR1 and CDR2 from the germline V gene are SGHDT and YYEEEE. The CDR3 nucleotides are TGTGCCGGCAGCTTGGTAGGGACGGGAAACACTGAAGCTTTCTTT. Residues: CAGSLVGTGNTEAFF.

In DNA form, the CDR3 reads TGTGCCTGGAGTACACACAGGGCTCGGGCTTTCTTT. Its translation: CAWSTHRARAFF. The chain carries TRBV30 and TRBJ1-1; maybe TRBD1 (6 bases). V shed 2 bases and J shed 11 bases, with 15 bases lying between them. The germline gives CDR1 GTSNPN, CDR2 SVGIG (reference sequence). The CDR3 loop spans 12 amino acids.

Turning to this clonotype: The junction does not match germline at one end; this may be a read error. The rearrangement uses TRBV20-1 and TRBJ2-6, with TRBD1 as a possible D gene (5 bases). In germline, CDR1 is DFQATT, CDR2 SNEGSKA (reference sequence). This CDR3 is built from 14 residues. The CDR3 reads CSARQTSGANVRIF. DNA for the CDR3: TGCAGTGCTAGACAGACCTCTGGGGCCAACGTCCGGATTTTC.

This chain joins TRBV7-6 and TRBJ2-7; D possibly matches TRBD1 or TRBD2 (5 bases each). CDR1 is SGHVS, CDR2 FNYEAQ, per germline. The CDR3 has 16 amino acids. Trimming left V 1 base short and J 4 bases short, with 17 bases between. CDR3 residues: CASSLEGTAIPYEQYF. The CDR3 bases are TGTGCCAGCAGCTTAGAAGGGACGGCGATCCCTTACGAGCAGTACTTC.

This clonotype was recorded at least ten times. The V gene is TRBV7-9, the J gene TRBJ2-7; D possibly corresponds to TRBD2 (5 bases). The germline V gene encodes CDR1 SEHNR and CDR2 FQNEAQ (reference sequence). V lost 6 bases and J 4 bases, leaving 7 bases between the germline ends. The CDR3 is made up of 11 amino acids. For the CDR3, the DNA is TGTGCCAGCAGAGAGGGATACGAGCAGTACTTC. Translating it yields CASREGYEQYF.

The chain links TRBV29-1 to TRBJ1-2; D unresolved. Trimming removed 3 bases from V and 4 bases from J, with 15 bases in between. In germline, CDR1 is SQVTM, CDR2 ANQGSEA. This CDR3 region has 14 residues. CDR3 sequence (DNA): TGCAGCGTTGACTTAGGTTCCGGAGGCTATGGCTACACCTTC. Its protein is CSVDLGSGGYGYTF.

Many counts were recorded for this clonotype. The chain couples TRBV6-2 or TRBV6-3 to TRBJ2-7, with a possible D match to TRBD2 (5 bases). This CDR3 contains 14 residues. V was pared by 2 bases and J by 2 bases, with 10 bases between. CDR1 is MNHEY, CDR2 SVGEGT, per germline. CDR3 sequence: CASSYGGWAYEQYF. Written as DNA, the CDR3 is TGTGCCAGCAGTTACGGAGGTTGGGCCTACGAGCAGTACTTC.